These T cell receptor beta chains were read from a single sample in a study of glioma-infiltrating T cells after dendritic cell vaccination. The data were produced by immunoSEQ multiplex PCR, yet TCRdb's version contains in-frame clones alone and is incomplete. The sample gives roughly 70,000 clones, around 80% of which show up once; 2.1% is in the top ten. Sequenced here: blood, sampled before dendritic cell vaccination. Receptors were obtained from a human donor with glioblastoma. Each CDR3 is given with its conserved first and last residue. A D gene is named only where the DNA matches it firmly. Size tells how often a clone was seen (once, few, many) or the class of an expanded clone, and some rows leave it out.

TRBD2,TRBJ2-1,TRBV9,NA,CASSAPGTSGSNEQFF,TGTGCCAGCAGCGCCCCTGGGACTAGCGGGAGCAATGAGCAGTTCTTC
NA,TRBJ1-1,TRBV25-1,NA,CASSEYLTPTEAFF,TGTGCCAGCAGTGAATACCTGACTCCTACTGAAGCTTTCTTT
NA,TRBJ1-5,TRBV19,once,CASSSLGTPSNQPQHF,TGTGCCAGTAGTTCCCTTGGGACACCGAGCAATCAGCCCCAGCATTTT
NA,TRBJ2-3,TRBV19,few,CASSMGRTDTQYF,TGTGCCAGTAGTATGGGGCGGACAGATACGCAGTATTTT
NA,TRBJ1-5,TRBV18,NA,CASSLTGGYSNQPQHF,TGTGCCAGCTCACTGACGGGGGGCTACAGCAATCAGCCCCAGCATTTT
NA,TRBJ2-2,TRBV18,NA,CASSPGLTNTGELFF,TGTGCCAGCTCACCCGGGTTGACGAACACCGGGGAGCTGTTTTTT
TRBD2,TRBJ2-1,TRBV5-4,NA,CASSMGTSGIRSYNEQFF,TGTGCCAGCAGTATGGGGACTAGCGGGATTCGGTCCTACAATGAGCAGTTCTTC
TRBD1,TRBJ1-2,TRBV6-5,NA,CASSGIQGAKYGYTF,TGTGCCAGCAGTGGGATACAGGGGGCTAAGTATGGCTACACCTTC
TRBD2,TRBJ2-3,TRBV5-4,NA,CASSSGSGRASNTQYF,TGTGCCAGCAGCTCGGGTAGCGGGAGGGCCTCGAATACGCAGTATTTT
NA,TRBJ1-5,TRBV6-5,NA,CASSYQGIQPQHF,TGTGCCAGCAGTTATCAGGGGATCCAGCCCCAGCATTTT
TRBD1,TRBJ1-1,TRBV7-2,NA,CASSFRQGNKAFF,TGTGCCAGCAGCTTCCGACAGGGGAACAAAGCTTTCTTT
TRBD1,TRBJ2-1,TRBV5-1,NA,CASSYTGGRSSYNEQFF,TGCGCCAGCAGCTATACAGGGGGACGGAGCTCCTACAATGAGCAGTTCTTC
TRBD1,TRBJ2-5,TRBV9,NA,CASSVATGGYETQYF,TGTGCCAGCAGCGTAGCCACAGGGGGATACGAGACCCAGTACTTC
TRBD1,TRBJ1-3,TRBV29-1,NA,CSVSTGATSGNTIYF,TGCAGCGTTTCGACAGGGGCGACATCTGGAAACACCATATATTTT
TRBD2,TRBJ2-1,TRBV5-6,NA,CASSRVGGTDNEQFF,TGTGCCAGCAGCCGAGTCGGGGGGACCGACAATGAGCAGTTCTTC
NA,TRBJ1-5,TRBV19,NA,CASSNTHNQPQHF,TGTGCCAGTAGTAACACCCACAATCAGCCCCAGCATTTT
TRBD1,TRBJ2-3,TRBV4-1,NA,CASSQVQGEDTQYF,TGCGCCAGCAGCCAAGTACAGGGGGAAGATACGCAGTATTTT
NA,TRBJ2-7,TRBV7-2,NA,CASSLAIASYEQYF,TGTGCCAGCAGCTTAGCGATAGCTTCCTACGAGCAGTACTTC
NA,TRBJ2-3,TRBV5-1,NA,CASSASSFGTDTQYF,TGCGCCAGCAGCGCGTCTAGTTTTGGGACAGATACGCAGTATTTT
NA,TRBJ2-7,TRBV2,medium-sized,CASSYTAYEQYF,TGTGCCAGCTCTTACACAGCCTACGAGCAGTACTTC
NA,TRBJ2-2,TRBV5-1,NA,CASSLVAVAPTGELFF,TGCGCCAGCAGCTTGGTGGCAGTGGCCCCCACCGGGGAGCTGTTTTTT
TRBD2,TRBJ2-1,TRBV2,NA,CASAETGGPSTYNEQFF,TGTGCCAGCGCTGAGACGGGAGGGCCAAGCACCTACAATGAGCAGTTCTTC
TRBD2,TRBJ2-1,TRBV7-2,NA,CASSLRTSGSLYNEQFF,TGTGCCAGCAGCCTCCGGACTAGCGGGAGTCTCTACAATGAGCAGTTCTTC
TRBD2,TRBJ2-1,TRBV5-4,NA,CASSRTSGGASEQFF,TGTGCCAGCAGCCGGACTAGCGGGGGGGCGAGTGAGCAGTTCTTC
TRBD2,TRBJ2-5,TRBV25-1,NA,CASSEWTSGRKRGETQYF,TGTGCCAGCAGTGAATGGACTAGCGGGAGGAAGCGAGGAGAGACCCAGTACTTC
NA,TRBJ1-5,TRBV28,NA,CASTTKGRGDNQPQHF,TGTGCCAGCACCACGAAGGGGCGGGGAGACAATCAGCCCCAGCATTTT
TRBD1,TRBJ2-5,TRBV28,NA,CASSFPGTGSVETQYF,TGTGCCAGCAGTTTTCCCGGGACAGGCTCCGTGGAGACCCAGTACTTC
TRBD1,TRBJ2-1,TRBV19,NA,CASQSGGSYNEQFF,TGTGCCAGTCAATCAGGGGGCAGCTACAATGAGCAGTTCTTC
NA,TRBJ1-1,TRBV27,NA,CASSPIRGAEAFF,TGTGCCAGCAGTCCCATTAGGGGTGCTGAAGCTTTCTTT
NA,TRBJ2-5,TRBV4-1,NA,CASSLPGRKGVRKETQYF,TGCGCCAGCAGCCTCCCGGGTAGGAAAGGGGTTCGAAAAGAGACCCAGTACTTC
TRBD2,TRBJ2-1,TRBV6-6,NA,CASSYGTSRYNEQFF,TGTGCCAGCAGTTACGGGACTAGCAGATACAATGAGCAGTTCTTC
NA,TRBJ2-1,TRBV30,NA,CAWTGTPNEQFF,TGTGCCTGGACCGGGACTCCCAATGAGCAGTTCTTC
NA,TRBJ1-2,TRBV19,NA,CASSIAGTANYGYTF,TGTGCCAGTAGTATTGCGGGGACTGCTAACTATGGCTACACCTTC
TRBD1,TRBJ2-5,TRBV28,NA,CASTLGTGIETQYF,TGTGCCAGCACCCTAGGGACAGGGATAGAGACCCAGTACTTC
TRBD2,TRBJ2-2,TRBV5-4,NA,CASSFPPRLAGENTGELFF,TGTGCCAGCAGCTTTCCACCTAGACTAGCGGGAGAGAACACCGGGGAGCTGTTTTTT
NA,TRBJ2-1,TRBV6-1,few,CASSEPYRFDNEQFF,TGTGCCAGCAGTGAACCCTACAGGTTCGACAATGAGCAGTTCTTC
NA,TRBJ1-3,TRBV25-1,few,CASSEVRSGNTIYF,TGTGCCAGCAGTGAAGTCCGCTCTGGAAACACCATATATTTT
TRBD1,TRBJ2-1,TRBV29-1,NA,CSVDQRQGSYNEQFF,TGCAGCGTCGACCAACGACAGGGCTCCTACAATGAGCAGTTCTTC
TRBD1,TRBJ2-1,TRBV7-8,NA,CASSQTGDYNEQFF,TGTGCCAGCAGCCAGACAGGGGACTACAATGAGCAGTTCTTC
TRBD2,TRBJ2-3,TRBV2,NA,CASRGGTSGGTDTQYF,TGTGCCAGCAGAGGTGGGACTAGCGGGGGCACAGATACGCAGTATTTT
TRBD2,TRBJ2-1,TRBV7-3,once,CASSLLAGTSNEQFF,TGTGCCAGCAGCTTACTAGCGGGGACATCCAATGAGCAGTTCTTC
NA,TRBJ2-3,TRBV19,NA,CASTSIGGLMADTQYF,TGTGCCAGTACCTCTATAGGCGGCCTTATGGCAGATACGCAGTATTTT
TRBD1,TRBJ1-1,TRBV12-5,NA,CASGPGGLGAFF,TGTGCTAGTGGTCCAGGGGGCTTGGGAGCTTTCTTT
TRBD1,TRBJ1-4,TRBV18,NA,CASSPRGQNNEKLFF,TGTGCCAGCTCACCACGGGGACAGAACAATGAAAAACTGTTTTTT
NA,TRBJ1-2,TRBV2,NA,CASSEAAAGYGYTF,TGTGCCAGCAGTGAAGCAGCAGCAGGCTATGGCTACACCTTC
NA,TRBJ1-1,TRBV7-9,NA,CASSLGGSNTEAFF,TGTGCCAGCAGCTTAGGGGGCTCCAACACTGAAGCTTTCTTT
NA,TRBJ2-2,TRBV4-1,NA,CASSQPYRAGELFF,TGCGCCAGCAGCCAGCCCTACAGGGCCGGGGAGCTGTTTTTT
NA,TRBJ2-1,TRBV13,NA,CASSWDFNEQFF,TGTGCCAGCAGCTGGGACTTTAATGAGCAGTTCTTC
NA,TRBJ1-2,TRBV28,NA,CAGSSDRPLFYGYTF,TGTGCCGGATCCTCGGACAGACCGTTATTCTATGGCTACACCTTC
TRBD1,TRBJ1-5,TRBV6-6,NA,CASSGGQGYQPQHF,TGTGCCAGCAGTGGTGGACAGGGCTATCAGCCCCAGCATTTT
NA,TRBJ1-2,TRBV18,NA,CASSPRDGGGYTF,TGTGCCAGCTCACCACGGGACGGGGGAGGCTACACCTTC
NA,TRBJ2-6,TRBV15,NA,CATSSPSGANVLTF,TGTGCCACCAGCAGCCCGTCTGGGGCCAACGTCCTGACTTTC
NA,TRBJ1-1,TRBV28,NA,CASSPLPAGNTEAFF,TGTGCCAGCAGTCCCCTTCCCGCGGGAAACACTGAAGCTTTCTTT
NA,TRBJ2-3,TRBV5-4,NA,CASSLGASTDTQYF,TGTGCCAGCAGCTTAGGAGCGAGCACAGATACGCAGTATTTT
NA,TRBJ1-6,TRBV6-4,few,CASSALNSGSPLHF,TGTGCCAGCAGTGCCTTGAACAGTGGTTCACCCCTCCACTTT
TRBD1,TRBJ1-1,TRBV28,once,CASSEVYRGEAFF,TGTGCCAGCAGCGAAGTATACAGGGGTGAGGCTTTCTTT
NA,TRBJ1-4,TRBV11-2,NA,CASSLREKLFF,TGTGCCAGCAGCTTGCGTGAAAAACTGTTTTTT
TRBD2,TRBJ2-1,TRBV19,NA,CASLPGSSGGGDEQFF,TGTGCCAGTCTACCTGGGTCTAGCGGGGGTGGGGATGAGCAGTTCTTC